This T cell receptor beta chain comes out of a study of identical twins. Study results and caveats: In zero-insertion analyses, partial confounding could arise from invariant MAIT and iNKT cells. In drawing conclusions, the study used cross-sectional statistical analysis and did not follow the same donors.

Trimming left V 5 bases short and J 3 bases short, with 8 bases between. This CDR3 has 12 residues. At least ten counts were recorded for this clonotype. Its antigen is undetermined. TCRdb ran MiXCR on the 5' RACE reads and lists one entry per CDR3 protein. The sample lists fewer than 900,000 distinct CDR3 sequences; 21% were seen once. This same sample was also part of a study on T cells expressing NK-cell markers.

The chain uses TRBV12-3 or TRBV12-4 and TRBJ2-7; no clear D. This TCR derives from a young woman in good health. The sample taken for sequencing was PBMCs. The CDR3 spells CASSAAYYEQYF. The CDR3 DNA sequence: TGTGCCAGCAGTGCCGCGTACTACGAGCAGTACTTC.